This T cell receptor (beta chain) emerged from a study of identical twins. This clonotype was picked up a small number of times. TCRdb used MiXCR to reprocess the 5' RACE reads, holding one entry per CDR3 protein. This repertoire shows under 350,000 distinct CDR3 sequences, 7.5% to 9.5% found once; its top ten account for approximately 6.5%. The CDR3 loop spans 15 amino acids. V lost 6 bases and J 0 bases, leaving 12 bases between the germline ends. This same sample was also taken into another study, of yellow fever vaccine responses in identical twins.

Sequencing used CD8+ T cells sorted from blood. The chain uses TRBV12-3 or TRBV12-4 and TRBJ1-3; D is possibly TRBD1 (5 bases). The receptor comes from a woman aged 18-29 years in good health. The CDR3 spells CASRRQLFSGNTIYF. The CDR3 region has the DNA TGTGCCAGCAGAAGACAGCTATTCTCTGGAAACACCATATATTTT.